This TCR beta chain was recorded in a study of blood T cells in healthy people across ages. Then a second PCR, running roughly 6 to 11 cycles, was carried out with a sample-barcoded 5' primer and a J-beta primer mix. TCRdb called the 5' RACE reads again in MiXCR, with one record for every CDR3 protein. The sample lists some 1.5 million distinct CDR3 sequences, 28% occurring once. CDR3 size: 14 residues. Germline CDR1 reads MNHNY; CDR2 reads SVGAGI (reference sequence). Trimming took off 5 bases at V and 4 bases at J, with 14 bases between the two ends. This clonotype has at least ten counts. The sequencing sample was made of blood. The clonotype was recovered from a woman in her twenties or thirties in good health. The chain recombines TRBV6-6 with TRBJ2-5, with a possible D match to TRBD1 (7 bases). The CDR3 loop is CASSQGGGTETQYF. CDR3 DNA sequence: TGTGCCAGCAGTCAGGGGGGAGGAACAGAGACCCAGTACTTC.